One and the same sample provided the 18 T cell receptor beta chains below, sequenced in a study of blood T cell repertoires in COVID-19. Only in-frame clones appear in the TCRdb table, and some are missing; sequencing was by immunoSEQ multiplex PCR. The data contain about 220,000 clones, about four fifths of them singletons. Sequenced input: PBMCs or T cells enriched from blood (not recorded which). The receptors were gathered from a woman aged 60 to 75 who had recovered from COVID-19.

The chain couples TRBV4-2 to TRBJ2-1; D is possibly TRBD2 (5 bases). CDR3 length: 15 residues. V was pared by 1 base and J by 6 bases, with 13 bases between. Germline V gives CDR1 LGHNA, CDR2 YNFKEQ. In nucleotides, the CDR3 is TGTGCCAGCAGCCAAGGCCTCACTAGACCCAATGAGCAGTTCTTC. Amino acid sequence: CASSQGLTRPNEQFF.

This clone was recorded once. V and J are TRBV4-2 and TRBJ1-3; TRBD1 agrees at 9 bases. V gave up 0 bases and J gave up 4 bases; unmatched junction bases: 1. The length of the CDR3 is 15 residues. Germline CDR1 is LGHNA and CDR2 is YNFKEQ. The CDR3 protein is CASSQETGGGNTIYF. CDR3 in DNA: TGTGCCAGCAGCCAAGAGACAGGGGGGGGAAACACCATATATTTT.

This clone was observed once. This sequence joins TRBV7-9 and TRBJ1-6, with a possible D match to TRBD1 (6 bases). V was shortened by 1 base and J by 5 bases, with 9 bases between the two germline ends. This CDR3 spans 15 amino acids. Looked up from germline, CDR1 is SEHNR and CDR2 is FQNEAQ (reference sequence). CDR3 nucleotides: TGTGCCAGCAGCTTAGGGGGGCCCCATAATTCACCCCTCCACTTT. Translated: CASSLGGPHNSPLHF.

The chain is built from TRBV20-1 and TRBJ2-7; 12 nucleotides agree with TRBD1. This CDR3 is 15 amino acids long. CDR1 and CDR2 from the germline V gene are DFQATT and SNEGSKA (reference sequence). V shed 3 bases and J 2 bases; nucleotides not matched to a gene: 5. CDR3 protein: CSASGTGGYAYEQYF. The CDR3 DNA reads TGCAGTGCTAGTGGGACAGGGGGCTATGCCTACGAGCAGTACTTC.

In its sample, this clone was seen once. This chain joins TRBV5-8 and TRBJ1-5; a possible D gene is TRBD1 (6 bases). This CDR3 is 15 amino acids long. CDR1 SGHTS and CDR2 YDEGEE come from the germline V gene. V was clipped by 2 bases and J by 7 bases, with 16 bases between them. This CDR3 is CASSFYYREGQPQHF. CDR3 nucleotides: TGTGCCAGCAGCTTTTACTACAGGGAGGGCCAGCCCCAGCATTTT.

This sequence joins TRBV19 and TRBJ1-5, with 8 bases identical to TRBD1. Trimming removed 4 bases from V and 9 bases from J; junction bases left unmatched: 20. Germline V gives CDR1 LNHDA, CDR2 SQIVND (reference sequence). The length of the CDR3 is 18 residues. The CDR3 nucleotides read TGTGCCAGTAGTAAGACCGGGACAGGAGTCTCCCAGGGCGGGCCCCAGCATTTT. Amino acids: CASSKTGTGVSQGGPQHF.

This chain connects TRBV6-5 to TRBJ1-5; a weak D match, TRBD1 (5 bases). The CDR3 is 15 residues long. V lost 5 bases to trimming and J lost 2 bases, with 13 bases between them. Germline CDR1 reads MNHEY; CDR2 reads SVGAGI. CDR3 bases: TGTGCCAGCAGTACCGGGACTTTGGGCAATCAGCCCCAGCATTTT. Amino acids: CASSTGTLGNQPQHF.

The chain combines TRBV7-2 with TRBJ2-1, with TRBD2 identical over 9 bases. The germline CDR1 and CDR2 sequences are SGHTA and FQGNSA. V shed 3 bases, J shed 6 bases, and the junction held 6 bases outside the gene matches. CDR3 length: 15 amino acids. This chain's CDR3 is CASSFALTSGNEQFF. CDR3 coding DNA: TGTGCCAGCAGCTTCGCTCTGACTAGCGGCAATGAGCAGTTCTTC.

V usage is TRBV6-5 and J usage is TRBJ1-1; D may be TRBD1 (5 bases). CDR3 length equals 15 residues. Germline V CDR1 and CDR2: MNHEY, SVGAGI. Trimming left V 2 bases short and J 10 bases short, with 20 bases between. CDR3 in DNA: TGTGCCAGCAGTTACACCCGGGGGGGGATTGGAGGAGCTTTCTTT. This encodes CASSYTRGGIGGAFF.

This clone turned up a few times. DNA for the CDR3: TGCGCCAGCAGCCCAAAACAGGGGGGGACCGGGGAGCTGTTTTTT. Residues: CASSPKQGGTGELFF. V and J are TRBV4-1 and TRBJ2-2; weak D call: TRBD1 (8 bases). Trimming removed 4 bases at V and 5 bases at J, with 14 bases between. The germline CDR1 and CDR2 sequences are MGHRA and YSYEKL. This CDR3 contains 15 residues.

Ten or more counts support this clone. V and J are TRBV21-1 and TRBJ2-4; the listed D gene, TRBD1, was not tested against the DNA. TRBV21-1 constitutes a pseudogene. There are 14 residues in the CDR3. This CDR3 is CASSGTGGAGIQYF. DNA of the CDR3: TGTGCCAGCAGCGGAACAGGGGGCGCGGGCATTCAGTACTTC.

The V gene is TRBV30, the J gene TRBJ1-3; no reliable D call. Per germline, CDR1 GTSNPN and CDR2 SVGIG (reference sequence). The V end was cut by 8 bases, the J end by 0 bases, with 11 bases between. The CDR3 spans 13 residues. CDR3 DNA: TGTGCCGCACAGATGAGCTCTGGAAACACCATATATTTT. Translation gives CAAQMSSGNTIYF.

On this clone itself: The junction does not match germline at one end; this may be a read error. The rearrangement joins TRBV3-1 (or the pseudogene TRBV3-2) to TRBJ2-1; TRBD2 agrees at 14 bases. CDR1 and CDR2 from the germline V gene are LGHDT and YNNKEL (reference sequence). The CDR3 totals 16 residues. In nucleotides, the CDR3 is TGTGCTAGCAGCCAAGGACTAGCGGGGGGTAACAATGAGCAGTTCTTC. As protein: CASSQGLAGGNNEQFF.

The chain recombines TRBV6-2 or TRBV6-3 with TRBJ1-5; TRBD1 might be the D (5 bases). With 6 bases removed from V and 4 bases from J, the gap between germline ends came to 16 bases. CDR3 length: 15 amino acids. Germline V lookup: CDR1 MNHEY, CDR2 SVGEGT. CDR3 coding DNA: TGTGCCAGCAGCTCCGTTGGAGGGGCGAATCAGCCCCAGCATTTT. It yields the protein CASSSVGGANQPQHF.

The chain joins TRBV27 to TRBJ2-4; 8 nucleotides align to TRBD1. V was pared by 1 base and J by 8 bases, with 7 bases of the junction left unmatched. Germline CDR1 reads MNHEY; CDR2 reads SMNVEV (reference sequence). This CDR3 is built from 15 residues. The CDR3 DNA sequence: TGTGCCAGCAGTTTATTGGGCAGGGGGCGAGACATTCAGTACTTC. Amino acid sequence: CASSLLGRGRDIQYF.

This clone was counted only a few times. The chain uses TRBV2 and TRBJ1-5; D perhaps matches TRBD1 (6 bases). Trimming pared 5 bases from V and 6 bases from J, leaving 14 bases between. Germline assignment: CDR1 SNHLY and CDR2 FYNNEI. CDR3 length: 14 amino acids. The CDR3 nucleotides read TGTGCCAGCAGTCAACAGGGAGAGCGTCAGCCCCAGCATTTT. Its protein product is CASSQQGERQPQHF.

In its sample, this clone was seen a few times. V usage is TRBV30 and J usage is TRBJ1-1, with a tentative D call TRBD1 (6 bases). Per the germline V gene, CDR1 is GTSNPN and CDR2 is SVGIG (reference sequence). The V and J ends lost 5 bases and 5 bases respectively, with 15 bases between them. This CDR3 comprises 13 residues. The CDR3: CAWGGATSTEAFF. In DNA, the CDR3 is TGTGCCTGGGGGGGGGCCACTTCGACTGAAGCTTTCTTT.

The chain joins TRBV5-1 to TRBJ1-5; no definite D call. The germline V gene encodes CDR1 SGHRS and CDR2 YFSETQ. Trimming shortened V by 5 bases and J by 0 bases, and 6 bases separated the two germline ends. The CDR3 length is 13 residues. The CDR3 DNA follows: TGCGCCAGCAGTCAGTTTAGCAATCAGCCCCAGCATTTT. Its protein is CASSQFSNQPQHF.